Detailed here is one TCR beta chain. Its antigen is currently unknown. The data were obtained in a study of monozygotic twins with inflammatory bowel disease. Overall study results and limits: IBD-affected twins scored below their healthy co-twins in TCRbeta diversity (inverse Simpson). Other individuals had fewer clonotypes in common with IBD patients than with healthy twins, especially with disease activity.

This CDR3 spans 15 amino acids. Germline V CDR1 and CDR2: SGHRS, YFSETQ. TCRdb processed the 5' RACE reads again and assigns one entry to each CDR3 protein, with no DNA. This repertoire includes roughly 200,000 distinct CDR3 sequences. The sample comprised blood. This TCR came from a human donor with ulcerative colitis or Crohn's disease, or a healthy co-twin of an affected twin (not recorded which). The chain links TRBV5-1 to TRBJ2-2. The CDR3 loop reads CASSLGNSNTGELFF.